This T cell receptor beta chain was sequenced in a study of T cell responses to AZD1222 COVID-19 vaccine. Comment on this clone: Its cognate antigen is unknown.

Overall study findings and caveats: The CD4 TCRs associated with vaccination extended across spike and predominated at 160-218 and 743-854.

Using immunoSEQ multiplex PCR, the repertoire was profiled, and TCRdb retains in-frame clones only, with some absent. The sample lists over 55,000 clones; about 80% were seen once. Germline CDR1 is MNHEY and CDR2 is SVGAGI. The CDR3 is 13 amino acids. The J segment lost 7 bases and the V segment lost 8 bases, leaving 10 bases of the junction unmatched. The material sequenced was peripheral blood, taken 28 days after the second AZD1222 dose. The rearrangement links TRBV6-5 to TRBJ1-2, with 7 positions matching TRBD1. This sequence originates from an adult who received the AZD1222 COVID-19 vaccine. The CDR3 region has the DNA TGTGCCAGCTCCTTCGAGGCAGGGGGTGGCTACACCTTC. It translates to CASSFEAGGGYTF.